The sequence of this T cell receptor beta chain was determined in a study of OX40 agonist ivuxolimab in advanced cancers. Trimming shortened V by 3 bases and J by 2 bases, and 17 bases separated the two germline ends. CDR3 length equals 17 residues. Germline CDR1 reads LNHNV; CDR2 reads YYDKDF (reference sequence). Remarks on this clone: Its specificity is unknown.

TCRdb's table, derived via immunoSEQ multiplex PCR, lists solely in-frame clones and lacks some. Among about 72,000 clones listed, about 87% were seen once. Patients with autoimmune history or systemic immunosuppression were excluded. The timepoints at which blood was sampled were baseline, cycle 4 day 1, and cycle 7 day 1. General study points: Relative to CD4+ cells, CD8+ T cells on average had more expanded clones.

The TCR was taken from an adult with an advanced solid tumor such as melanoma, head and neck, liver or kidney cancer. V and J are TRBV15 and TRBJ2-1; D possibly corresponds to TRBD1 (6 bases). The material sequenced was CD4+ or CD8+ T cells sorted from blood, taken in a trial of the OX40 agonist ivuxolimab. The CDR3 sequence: CATSRTRAGVTYNEQFF. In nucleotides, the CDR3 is TGTGCCACCAGCAGGACGAGGGCAGGGGTTACCTACAATGAGCAGTTCTTC.